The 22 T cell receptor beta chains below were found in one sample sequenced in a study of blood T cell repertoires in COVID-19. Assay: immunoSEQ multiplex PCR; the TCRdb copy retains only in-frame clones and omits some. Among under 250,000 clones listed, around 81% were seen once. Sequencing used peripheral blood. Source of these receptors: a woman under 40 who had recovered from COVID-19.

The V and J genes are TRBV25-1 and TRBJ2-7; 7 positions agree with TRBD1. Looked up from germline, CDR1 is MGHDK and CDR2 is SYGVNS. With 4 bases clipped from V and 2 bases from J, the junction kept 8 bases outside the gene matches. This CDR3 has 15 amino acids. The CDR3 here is CASSGVGDRAYEQYF. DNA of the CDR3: TGTGCCAGCAGTGGAGTAGGGGACAGAGCCTACGAGCAGTACTTC.

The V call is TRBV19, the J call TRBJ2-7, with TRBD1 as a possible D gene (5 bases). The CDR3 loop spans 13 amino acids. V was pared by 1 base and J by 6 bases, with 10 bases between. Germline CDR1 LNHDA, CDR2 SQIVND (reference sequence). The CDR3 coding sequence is TGTGCCAGTAGTATAGTAGGGGTCGGCGAGCAGTACTTC. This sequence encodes CASSIVGVGEQYF.

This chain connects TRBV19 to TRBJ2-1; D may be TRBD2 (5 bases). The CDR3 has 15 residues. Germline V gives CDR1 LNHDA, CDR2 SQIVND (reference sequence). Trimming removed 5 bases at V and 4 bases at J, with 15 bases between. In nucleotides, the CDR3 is TGTGCCAGTAGTCTAGCCCGGCGGGCGTACAATGAGCAGTTCTTC. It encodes CASSLARRAYNEQFF. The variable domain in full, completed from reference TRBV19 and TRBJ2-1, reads DGGITQSPKYLFRKEGQNVTLSCEQNLNHDAMYWYRQDPGQGLRLIYYSQIVNDFQKGDIAEGYSVSREKKESFPLTVTSAQKNPTAFYLCASSLARRAYNEQFFGPGTRLTVL.

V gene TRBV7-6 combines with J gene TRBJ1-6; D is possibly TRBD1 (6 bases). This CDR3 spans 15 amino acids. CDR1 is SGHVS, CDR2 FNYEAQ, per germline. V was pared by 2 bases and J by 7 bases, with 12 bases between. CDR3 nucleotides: TGTGCCAGCAGCTTAAACAACAGGGCAAATTCACCCCTCCACTTT. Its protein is CASSLNNRANSPLHF.

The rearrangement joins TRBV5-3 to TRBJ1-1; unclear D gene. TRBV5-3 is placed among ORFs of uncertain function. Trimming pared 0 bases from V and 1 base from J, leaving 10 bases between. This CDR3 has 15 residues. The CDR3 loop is CARSLVAATNTEAFF. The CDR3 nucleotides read TGTGCCAGAAGCTTGGTGGCAGCGACGAACACTGAAGCTTTCTTT.

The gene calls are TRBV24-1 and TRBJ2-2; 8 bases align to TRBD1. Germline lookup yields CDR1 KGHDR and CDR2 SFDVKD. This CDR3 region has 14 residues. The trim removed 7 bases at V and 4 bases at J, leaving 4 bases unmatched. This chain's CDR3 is CATRRGQATGELFF. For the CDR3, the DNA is TGTGCCACCAGGAGGGGACAGGCCACCGGGGAGCTGTTTTTT.

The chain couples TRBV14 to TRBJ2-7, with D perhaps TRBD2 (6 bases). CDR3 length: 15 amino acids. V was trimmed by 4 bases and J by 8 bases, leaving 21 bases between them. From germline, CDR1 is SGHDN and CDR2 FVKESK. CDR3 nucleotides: TGTGCCAGCAGCCGCTCGGCAGGGACTCCACTAAAGCAGTACTTC. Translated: CASSRSAGTPLKQYF.

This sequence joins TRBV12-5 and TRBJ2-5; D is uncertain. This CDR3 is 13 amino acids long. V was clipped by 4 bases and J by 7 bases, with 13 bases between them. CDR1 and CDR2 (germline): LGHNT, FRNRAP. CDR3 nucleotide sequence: TGTGCTAGTGGTTCTCTACCCCCCGGGACCCAGTACTTC. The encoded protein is CASGSLPPGTQYF.

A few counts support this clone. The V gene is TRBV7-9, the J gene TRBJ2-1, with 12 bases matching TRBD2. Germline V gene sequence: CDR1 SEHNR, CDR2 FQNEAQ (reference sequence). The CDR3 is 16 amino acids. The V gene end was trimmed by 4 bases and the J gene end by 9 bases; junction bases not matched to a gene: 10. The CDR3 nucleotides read TGTGCCAGCAGCTACCCGGTCCTAGCGGGAGGGGGTGAGCAGTTCTTC. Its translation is CASSYPVLAGGGEQFF.

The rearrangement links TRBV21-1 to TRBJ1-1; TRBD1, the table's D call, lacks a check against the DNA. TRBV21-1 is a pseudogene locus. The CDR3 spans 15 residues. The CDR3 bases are TGTGCCAGCAGCAAATGCGGCAGGGCTAACACTGAAGCTTTCTTT. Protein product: CASSKCGRANTEAFF.

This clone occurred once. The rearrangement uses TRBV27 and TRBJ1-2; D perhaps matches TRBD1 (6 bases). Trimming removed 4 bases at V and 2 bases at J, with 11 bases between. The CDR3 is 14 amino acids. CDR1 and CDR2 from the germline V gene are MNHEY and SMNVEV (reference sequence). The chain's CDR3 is CASSYGTPNYGYTF. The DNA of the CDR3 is TGTGCCAGCAGTTACGGGACACCAAACTATGGCTACACCTTC.

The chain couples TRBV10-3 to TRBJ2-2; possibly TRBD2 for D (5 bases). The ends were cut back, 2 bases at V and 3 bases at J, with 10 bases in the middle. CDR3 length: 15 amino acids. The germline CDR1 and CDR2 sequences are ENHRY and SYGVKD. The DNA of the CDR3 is TGTGCCATCAGTGAGCTGCTAGCTGACACCGGGGAGCTGTTTTTT. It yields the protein CAISELLADTGELFF.

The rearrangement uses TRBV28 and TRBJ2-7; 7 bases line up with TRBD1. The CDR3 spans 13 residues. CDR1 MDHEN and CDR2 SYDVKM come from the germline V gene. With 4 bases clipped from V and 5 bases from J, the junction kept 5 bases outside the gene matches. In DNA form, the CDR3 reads TGTGCCAGCAGTTCGGGACAGACGGACGAGCAGTACTTC. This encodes CASSSGQTDEQYF.

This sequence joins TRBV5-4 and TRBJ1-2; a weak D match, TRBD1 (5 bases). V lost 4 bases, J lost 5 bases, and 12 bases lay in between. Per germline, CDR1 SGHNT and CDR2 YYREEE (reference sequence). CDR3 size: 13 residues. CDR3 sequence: CASSPPDRYGYTF. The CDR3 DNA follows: TGTGCCAGCAGCCCCCCAGACAGATATGGCTACACCTTC. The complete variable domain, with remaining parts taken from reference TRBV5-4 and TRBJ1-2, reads ETGVTQSPTHLIKTRGQQVTLRCSSQSGHNTVSWYQQALGQGPQFIFQYYREEENGRGNFPPRFSGLQFPNYSSELNVNALELDDSALYLCASSPPDRYGYTFGSGTRLTVV.

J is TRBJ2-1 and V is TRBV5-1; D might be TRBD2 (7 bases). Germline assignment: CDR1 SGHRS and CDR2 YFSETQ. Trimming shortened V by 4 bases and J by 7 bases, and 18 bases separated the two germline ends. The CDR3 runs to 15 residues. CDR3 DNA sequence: TGCGCCAGCAGCCTCGGGGGGAGCGGGACAAATGAGCAGTTCTTC. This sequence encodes CASSLGGSGTNEQFF.

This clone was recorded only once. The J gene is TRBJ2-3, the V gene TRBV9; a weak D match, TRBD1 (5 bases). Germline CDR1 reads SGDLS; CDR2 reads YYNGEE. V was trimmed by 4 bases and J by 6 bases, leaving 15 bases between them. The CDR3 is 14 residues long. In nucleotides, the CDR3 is TGTGCCAGCAGCTCGACAGTGGATCTCGATACGCAGTATTTT. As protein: CASSSTVDLDTQYF.

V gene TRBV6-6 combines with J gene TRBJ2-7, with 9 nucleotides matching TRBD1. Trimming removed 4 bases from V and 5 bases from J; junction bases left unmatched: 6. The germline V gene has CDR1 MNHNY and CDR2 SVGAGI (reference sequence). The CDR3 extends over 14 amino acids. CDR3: CASSSTGGFNEQYF. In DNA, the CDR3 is TGTGCCAGCAGTTCCACAGGGGGCTTCAACGAGCAGTACTTC.

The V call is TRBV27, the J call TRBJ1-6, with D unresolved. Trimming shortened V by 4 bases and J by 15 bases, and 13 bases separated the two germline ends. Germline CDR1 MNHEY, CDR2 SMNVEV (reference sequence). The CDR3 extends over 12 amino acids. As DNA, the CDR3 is TGTGCCAGCAGTTCTGTCGCAGGCTACCTCCACTTT. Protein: CASSSVAGYLHF.

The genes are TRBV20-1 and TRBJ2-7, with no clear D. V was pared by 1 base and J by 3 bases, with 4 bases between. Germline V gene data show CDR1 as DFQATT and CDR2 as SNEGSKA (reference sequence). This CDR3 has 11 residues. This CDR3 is CSARGGYEQYF. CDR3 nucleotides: TGCAGTGCTAGAGGAGGCTACGAGCAGTACTTC.

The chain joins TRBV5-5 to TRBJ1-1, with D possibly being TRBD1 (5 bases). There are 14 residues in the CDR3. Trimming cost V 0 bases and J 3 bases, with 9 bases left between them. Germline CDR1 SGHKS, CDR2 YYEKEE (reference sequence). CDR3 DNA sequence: TGTGCCAGCAGCTTGGACAGGATTTACACTGAAGCTTTCTTT. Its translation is CASSLDRIYTEAFF.

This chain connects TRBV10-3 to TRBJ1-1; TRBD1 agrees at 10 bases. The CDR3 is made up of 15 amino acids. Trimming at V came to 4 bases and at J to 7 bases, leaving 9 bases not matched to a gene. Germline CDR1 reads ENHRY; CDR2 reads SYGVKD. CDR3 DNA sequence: TGTGCCATCAGTGTGGGACAGGGGCGCGAAGGTGAAGCTTTCTTT. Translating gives CAISVGQGREGEAFF.

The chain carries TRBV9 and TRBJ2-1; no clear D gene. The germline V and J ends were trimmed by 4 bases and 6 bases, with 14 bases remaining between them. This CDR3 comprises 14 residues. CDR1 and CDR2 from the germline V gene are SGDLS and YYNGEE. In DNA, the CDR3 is TGTGCCAGCAGCCTCGGGTACTTCCTCAATGAGCAGTTCTTC. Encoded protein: CASSLGYFLNEQFF.